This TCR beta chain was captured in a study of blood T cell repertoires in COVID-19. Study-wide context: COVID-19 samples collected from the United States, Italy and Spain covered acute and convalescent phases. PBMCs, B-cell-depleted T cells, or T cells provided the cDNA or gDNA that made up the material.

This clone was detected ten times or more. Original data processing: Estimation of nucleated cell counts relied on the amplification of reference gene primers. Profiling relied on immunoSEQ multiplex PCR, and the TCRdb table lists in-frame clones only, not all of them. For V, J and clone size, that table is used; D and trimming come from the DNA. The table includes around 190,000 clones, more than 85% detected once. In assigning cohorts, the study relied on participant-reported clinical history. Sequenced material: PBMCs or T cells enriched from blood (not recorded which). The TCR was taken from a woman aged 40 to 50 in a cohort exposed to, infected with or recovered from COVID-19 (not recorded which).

The DNA for the CDR3 is TGTGCCAGCAGCCCCGGGGACAGGGTATCGCAGCCCCAGCATTTT. Translating it yields CASSPGDRVSQPQHF. The rearrangement links TRBV27 to TRBJ1-5; TRBD1 aligns across 9 bases. Trimming at V came to 6 bases and at J to 7 bases, leaving 10 bases not matched to a gene. This CDR3 spans 15 amino acids. CDR1 MNHEY and CDR2 SMNVEV come from the germline V gene (reference sequence).